This T cell receptor beta chain was sequenced for a study of T cell changes during pregnancy in multiple sclerosis. Sequenced by immunoSEQ multiplex PCR; TCRdb stores in-frame clones only, minus some. This sample has 35,000 to 45,000 clones, with 85% to 95% found just once. The germline V gene has CDR1 GTSNPN and CDR2 SVGIG (reference sequence). Trimming pared 1 base from V and 0 bases from J, leaving 16 bases between. The CDR3 is 17 residues long. The sequence was collected from a female donor with multiple sclerosis, enrolled in a pregnancy study. The sample in question was CD8+ T cells from peripheral blood mononuclear cells, obtained in the third trimester of pregnancy. The V and J genes are TRBV30 and TRBJ1-5; D might be TRBD1 (6 bases). CDR3: CAWSEATGVYSNQPQHF. In DNA form, the CDR3 reads TGTGCCTGGAGTGAAGCGACAGGAGTGTATAGCAATCAGCCCCAGCATTTT.